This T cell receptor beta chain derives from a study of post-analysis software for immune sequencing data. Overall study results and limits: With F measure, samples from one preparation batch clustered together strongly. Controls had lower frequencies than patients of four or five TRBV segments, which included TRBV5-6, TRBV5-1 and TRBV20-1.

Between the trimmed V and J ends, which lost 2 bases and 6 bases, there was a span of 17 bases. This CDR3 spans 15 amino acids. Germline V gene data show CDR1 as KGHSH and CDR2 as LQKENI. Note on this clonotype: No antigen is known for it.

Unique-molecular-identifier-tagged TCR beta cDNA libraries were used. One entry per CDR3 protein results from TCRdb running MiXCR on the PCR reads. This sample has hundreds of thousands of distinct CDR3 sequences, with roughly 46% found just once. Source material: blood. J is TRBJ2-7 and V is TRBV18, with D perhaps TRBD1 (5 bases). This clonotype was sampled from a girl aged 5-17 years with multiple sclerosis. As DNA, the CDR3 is TGTGCCAGCTCACCAGGGGCAGTAGGACCCTCCGAGCAGTACTTC. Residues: CASSPGAVGPSEQYF.